The clone carrying this TCR beta chain was seen a handful of times. The sample originates from a study of T cells in Graves' hyperthyroidism and ophthalmopathy. The germline V and J ends were trimmed by 8 bases and 3 bases, with 17 bases remaining between them. Germline V gives CDR1 SQVTM, CDR2 ANQGSEA. CDR3 length equals 13 residues. The TCR beta CDR3 regions underwent amplification using RNA transcripts as the source. Using the HTBI primer set, a first-round RT-PCR was run on the TCR CDR3. TCRdb used MiXCR to reprocess the multiplex PCR reads, holding one entry per CDR3 protein. Altogether 500,000 to 650,000 distinct CDR3 sequences are present, 11% to 15% being singletons, with the ten largest covering about 14%.

V usage is TRBV29-1 and J usage is TRBJ2-7; either TRBD1 or TRBD2 may fit D (5 bases each). The clonotype comes from a woman in her forties with Graves' hyperthyroidism. Sequencing was done on a sample of blood. CDR3 in DNA: TGCAGCCTTCTGGACCCGAGGGGCTACGAGCAGTACTTC. Its protein product is CSLLDPRGYEQYF.